The 4 T cell receptor beta chains below all came from one sample that was sequenced in a study of CD8 T cells in Susac syndrome. A quantity of about 0.45 to 1 ug RNA underwent reverse transcription using random hexamers. MiXCR, applied by TCRdb to the immunoSEQ multiplex PCR reads, yields one record per CDR3 protein. Seen here are around 300,000 distinct CDR3 sequences, approximately 90% observed once, and the top ten hold about 0.07%. Sequenced material: CD4+ T cells from PBMCs. Receptor source: a human donor with multiple sclerosis.

The gene calls are TRBV29-1 and TRBJ2-2; the D gene is possibly TRBD1 (6 bases). The CDR3 is made up of 15 amino acids. V was pared by 7 bases and J by 0 bases, with 15 bases between. Germline V gene lookup returns CDR1 SQVTM and CDR2 ANQGSEA. CDR3 nucleotides: TGCAGCGCAATGACAGGATCAGCGAACACCGGGGAGCTGTTTTTT. Residues: CSAMTGSANTGELFF.

This clonotype was counted a single time. Here the CDR3 DNA reads TGTGCCAGCTCACCACCGTGGGCCGAGGAGACCCAGTACTTC. Translated, it gives CASSPPWAEETQYF. This chain joins TRBV18 and TRBJ2-5; D gene unclear. Germline V gene data show CDR1 as KGHSH and CDR2 as LQKENI. Trimming removed 0 bases at V and 5 bases at J, with 10 bases between. This CDR3 region has 14 residues.

The chain links TRBV7-9 to TRBJ2-5; 10 nucleotides agree with TRBD2. The CDR3 sequence is 17 residues long. Germline values: CDR1 SEHNR, CDR2 FQNEAQ (reference sequence). The junction had 11 bases not matched to a gene; V was cut back by 1 base and J by 6 bases. The CDR3 bases are TGTGCCAGCAGCTTAGAGAGGTTAGCGGGAGGAATGAAGACCCAGTACTTC. Its translation: CASSLERLAGGMKTQYF.

The V and J genes are TRBV7-9 and TRBJ2-1, with a weak D call TRBD2 (5 bases). The V and J ends lost 5 bases and 3 bases respectively, with 11 bases between them. The germline V gene has CDR1 SEHNR and CDR2 FQNEAQ (reference sequence). This CDR3 is built from 14 residues. The CDR3 sequence: CASSHGLVYNEQFF. The CDR3 DNA reads as TGTGCCAGCAGCCATGGACTGGTCTACAATGAGCAGTTCTTC.